The 24 T cell receptor beta chains reported below all come from one sample, sequenced in a study of control samples from healthy donors and cancer patients. TCRdb keeps only in-frame clones here, not all; method: immunoSEQ multiplex PCR. The sample includes around 94,000 clones, about 85% seen only once; the top ten take 1.3%. The sequencing input was blood. The receptors shown here come from a woman aged 50 to 60 in good health.

The chain employs TRBV11-2 and TRBJ1-4; 7 bases fit TRBD1. There are 14 residues in the CDR3. Germline trimming cut 5 bases from V and 4 bases from J; bases unmatched to any gene: 4. From germline, CDR1 is SGHAT and CDR2 FQNNGV. CDR3 bases: TGTGCCAGCAGCACGGGACAGCTTAATGAAAAACTGTTTTTT. Translation: CASSTGQLNEKLFF.

The chain couples TRBV10-3 to TRBJ2-7; D gene uncertain. The CDR3 extends over 11 amino acids. Germline V gene data show CDR1 as ENHRY and CDR2 as SYGVKD. Trimming left V 3 bases short and J 12 bases short, with 12 bases between. The chain's CDR3 is CAISEDSLRYF. In nucleotides, the CDR3 is TGTGCCATCAGTGAAGATTCCCTGCGGTACTTC.

This chain uses TRBV19 with TRBJ2-7; 13 nucleotides align to TRBD2. The CDR3 has 17 residues. Trimming took 6 bases from V and 4 from J; bases not matched to a gene: 12. Germline CDR1 and CDR2: LNHDA and SQIVND (reference sequence). The CDR3 bases are TGTGCCAGTAGAAGCAAAGGGACTAGCGGGATAGGGTACGAGCAGTACTTC. It yields the protein CASRSKGTSGIGYEQYF.

This chain uses TRBV19 with TRBJ1-4, with D perhaps matching TRBD1 (5 bases). The CDR3 is made up of 15 amino acids. V was trimmed by 7 bases and J by 0 bases, leaving 12 bases between them. Germline V gene sequence: CDR1 LNHDA, CDR2 SQIVND (reference sequence). CDR3 amino acids: CASKRQSATNEKLFF. DNA of the CDR3: TGTGCCAGTAAGAGACAGTCTGCAACTAATGAAAAACTGTTTTTT.

The genes are TRBV6-5 and TRBJ1-2; D unresolved. Germline CDR1 reads MNHEY; CDR2 reads SVGAGI. V was trimmed by 5 bases and J by 8 bases, leaving 6 bases between them. The CDR3 is 10 amino acids. CDR3: CASSSRGYTF. As DNA, the CDR3 is TGTGCCAGCAGTAGCCGGGGCTACACCTTC.

The table lists this clone with a count of one. The V gene is TRBV5-4, the J gene TRBJ1-2; D unclear. The germline V gene encodes CDR1 SGHNT and CDR2 YYREEE (reference sequence). Trimming stripped 4 bases from V and 0 bases from J, with 10 bases between. The CDR3 sequence is 14 residues long. DNA of the CDR3: TGTGCCAGCAGCGCGGTGATGACTAACTATGGCTACACCTTC. Protein product: CASSAVMTNYGYTF.

This chain uses TRBV25-1 with TRBJ2-2, with D perhaps assigned TRBD1 or TRBD2 (5 bases each). The CDR3 runs to 17 residues. V was pared by 8 bases and J by 1 base, with 20 bases between. CDR1 and CDR2 (germline): MGHDK, SYGVNS. The CDR3 here is CASERTREQVNTGELFF. DNA of the CDR3: TGTGCCAGCGAAAGGACCCGGGAACAGGTGAACACCGGGGAGCTGTTTTTT.

The genes are TRBV7-3 and TRBJ2-2, with a weak D call TRBD2 (7 bases). The germline V gene has CDR1 SGHTA and CDR2 FQGTGA. The CDR3 runs to 15 residues. The V end was cut by 5 bases, the J end by 4 bases, with 14 bases between. The chain's CDR3 is CASSLGGASTGELFF. Written as DNA, the CDR3 is TGTGCCAGCAGCCTAGGGGGGGCGAGCACCGGGGAGCTGTTTTTT.

The chain joins TRBV6-2 or TRBV6-3 to TRBJ1-1; TRBD1 might be the D (5 bases). CDR3 length equals 14 residues. Germline values: CDR1 MNHEY, CDR2 SVGEGT. V was cut by 6 bases and J by 8 bases, with 19 bases left in between. CDR3 nucleotide sequence: TGTGCCAGCAGCCGGCCGGACCTCAGGGACGAAGCTTTCTTT. Translating it yields CASSRPDLRDEAFF.

V and J are TRBV7-3 and TRBJ2-3; D tentatively fits TRBD1 or TRBD2 (5 bases each). V was trimmed by 5 bases and J by 4 bases, leaving 13 bases between them. This CDR3 is built from 14 residues. The germline V gene has CDR1 SGHTA and CDR2 FQGTGA. The DNA for the CDR3 is TGTGCCAGCAGCATTTGGGGGAGTGCAGATACGCAGTATTTT. Its protein is CASSIWGSADTQYF. The full variable domain, in which reference TRBV7-3 and TRBJ2-3 provide the parts outside the CDR3, is GAGVSQTPSNKVTEKGKYVELRCDPISGHTALYWYRQSLGQGPEFLIYFQGTGAADDSGLPNDRFFAVRPEGSVSTLKIQRTERGDSAVYLCASSIWGSADTQYFGPGTRLTVL.

J is TRBJ2-1 and V is TRBV3-1 (or the pseudogene TRBV3-2); tentative D call: TRBD2 (6 bases). The V and J ends lost 6 bases and 0 bases respectively, with 9 bases between them. The CDR3 is made up of 14 amino acids. Germline lookup yields CDR1 LGHDT and CDR2 YNNKEL (reference sequence). CDR3 loop: CASRGTYSYNEQFF. CDR3 nucleotides: TGTGCCAGCAGAGGGACTTACTCCTACAATGAGCAGTTCTTC.

This rearrangement joins TRBV7-2 to TRBJ2-7; D unclear. Germline V gene sequence: CDR1 SGHTA, CDR2 FQGNSA. The germline V and J ends were trimmed by 3 bases and 3 bases, with 3 bases remaining between them. The CDR3 is made up of 11 amino acids. CDR3 residues: CASSFDYEQYF. Written as DNA, the CDR3 is TGTGCCAGCAGCTTCGACTACGAGCAGTACTTC.

V gene TRBV7-2 combines with J gene TRBJ2-1, with D maybe TRBD2 (6 bases). Trimming stripped 5 bases from V and 0 bases from J, with 14 bases between. The germline CDR1 and CDR2 sequences are SGHTA and FQGNSA. This CDR3 contains 16 residues. CDR3 residues: CASSRGGANSYNEQFF. Written as DNA, the CDR3 is TGTGCCAGCAGCCGCGGCGGGGCGAACTCCTACAATGAGCAGTTCTTC.

The rearrangement links TRBV21-1 to TRBJ1-3. TRBV21-1 is described as a pseudogene. The CDR3 is made up of 20 amino acids. CDR3 sequence (DNA): TGTGCCAGCAGCAAAGGCGCTCAACCCCAATGGAGTGGGATTGGAAACACCATATATTTT. This translates into CASSKGAQPQWSGIGNTIYF.

The chain combines TRBV2 with TRBJ1-3; possibly TRBD1 for D (5 bases). The CDR3 consists of 15 residues. From germline, CDR1 is SNHLY and CDR2 FYNNEI. Trimming removed 4 bases at V and 1 base at J, with 11 bases between. The CDR3 region has the DNA TGTGCCAGCAGTGGTCAGGGTCAGTCTGGAAACACCATATATTTT. As protein: CASSGQGQSGNTIYF.

The chain uses TRBV3-1 (or the pseudogene TRBV3-2) and TRBJ2-1; tentative D call: TRBD2 (7 bases). CDR1 is LGHDT and CDR2 is YNNKEL in the germline V gene (reference sequence). Trimming left V 8 bases short and J 5 bases short, with 22 bases between. CDR3 length: 16 amino acids. The CDR3 coding sequence is TGTGCCAGCCTTGGAAGTGGGGGGGACACACACAATGAGCAGTTCTTC. Protein: CASLGSGGDTHNEQFF.

The V and J genes are TRBV28 and TRBJ2-1, with TRBD1 identical over 10 bases. The trim removed 6 bases at V and 9 bases at J, leaving 26 bases unmatched. The CDR3 runs to 20 residues. The germline V gene encodes CDR1 MDHEN and CDR2 SYDVKM. In DNA form, the CDR3 reads TGTGCCAGCAGGGCCCCGGGACAGGGGATGGCCTTATCCGGTCTGAGTGAGCAGTTCTTC. Translation: CASRAPGQGMALSGLSEQFF.

Only one count was recorded for this clone. The rearrangement uses TRBV28 and TRBJ1-1; tentative D call: TRBD1 (5 bases). V lost 1 base, J lost 8 bases, and 11 bases lay in between. The CDR3 spans 13 residues. Germline CDR1 reads MDHEN; CDR2 reads SYDVKM. CDR3 sequence: CASSLSGRVEAFF. DNA for the CDR3: TGTGCCAGCAGTTTATCGGGGCGTGTGGAAGCTTTCTTT.

The chain couples TRBV3-1 (or the pseudogene TRBV3-2) to TRBJ1-1; tentatively, D is TRBD1 (5 bases). The V gene lost 2 bases and the J gene lost 6 bases, with 10 bases spanning the gap. CDR1 LGHDT and CDR2 YNNKEL come from the germline V gene (reference sequence). The CDR3 is made up of 13 amino acids. The CDR3 spells CASSQLQGAEAFF. CDR3 nucleotide sequence: TGTGCCAGCAGCCAACTCCAGGGTGCTGAAGCTTTCTTT.

The chain joins TRBV12-5 to TRBJ1-1; the match to TRBD1 covers 8 bases. The CDR3 runs 16 residues. Germline CDR1 reads LGHNT; CDR2 reads FRNRAP. The ends lost 6 bases at V and 6 bases at J; junction bases unmatched: 15. The CDR3 DNA reads TGTGCTAGTGGCTTTGGGTGGCAGGGGGCGATACCTGAAGCTTTCTTT. Protein: CASGFGWQGAIPEAFF.

The genes are TRBV7-8 and TRBJ1-1, with a tentative D call TRBD1 (6 bases). The CDR3 sequence is 15 residues long. V was cut by 1 base and J by 1 base, with 10 bases left in between. Germline V lookup: CDR1 SGHVS, CDR2 FQNEAQ. CDR3 sequence (DNA): TGTGCCAGCAGCTTAGGGTCCAGGGGGAACACTGAAGCTTTCTTT. Encoded protein: CASSLGSRGNTEAFF.

The genes are TRBV19 and TRBJ1-2, with D perhaps matching TRBD1 (5 bases). There are 13 residues in the CDR3. With 0 bases removed from V and 7 bases from J, the gap between germline ends came to 9 bases. CDR1 and CDR2 from the germline V gene are LNHDA and SQIVND (reference sequence). The CDR3 DNA reads TGTGCCAGTAGTATAGACAGGGTGCGTGGCTACACCTTC. This gives the protein CASSIDRVRGYTF.

V is TRBV3-1 (or the pseudogene TRBV3-2) and J is TRBJ2-7, with TRBD2 matching 8 bases. CDR3 length: 16 residues. The germline CDR1 and CDR2 sequences are LGHDT and YNNKEL (reference sequence). Trimming removed 0 bases from V and 6 bases from J; junction bases left unmatched: 10. The CDR3 protein is CASSQDPLAGSLEQYF. Written as DNA, the CDR3 is TGTGCCAGCAGCCAAGATCCCCTAGCGGGTTCTCTCGAGCAGTACTTC.

The chain employs TRBV5-1 and TRBJ2-1, with no clear D. This CDR3 is built from 15 residues. V lost 1 base and J lost 3, with 11 bases in between. Germline V lookup: CDR1 SGHRS, CDR2 YFSETQ. The CDR3 is CASSLNGGDYNEQFF. The CDR3, as DNA: TGCGCCAGCAGCTTGAATGGCGGCGACTACAATGAGCAGTTCTTC.